This T cell receptor (beta chain) emerged from a study of blood T cell repertoires in COVID-19 (dated by TCRdb to 2019 to 2021). Turning to the overall study: Samples covering the acute and convalescent phases of COVID-19 were provided by collaborators in the United States, Italy and Spain. Deeply sampled blood TCRbeta repertoires from subjects exposed to, actively infected with, or recovered from COVID-19 were included in the dataset. The repertoires were released in a freely available public database intended as a resource for research on the immune response to SARS-CoV-2. The sample metadata nearly always contained a de-identified subject ID, COVID-19 status, age in years and sex. The material from the prospective study consisted of cDNA or gDNA derived from T cells, B-cell-depleted T cells, or PBMCs. The samples were drawn from the first 160 participants of the ongoing ImmuneRACE study and from 1,200 or so subjects provided by 6 global collaborators. HLA class I and class II types, where available, came from metadata supplied by the sample provider rather than from assay-based typing. Results and caveats for the whole study, not just this receptor: The quantity of clinical and demographic metadata differed by source and by participant and was supplied without curation.

Unmatched junction bases come to 2, with V trimmed by 5 bases and J by 1 base. CDR1 and CDR2 were assigned from the germline V gene (reference sequence) as LNHDA and SQIVND. From the cysteine up to the phenylalanine, the CDR3 has a length of 14 residues. Here the CDR3 DNA is all that survives: 42 bases in frame from base 1. The immunoSEQ Assay, a bias-controlled multiplex PCR, was used to amplify TCRbeta CDR3 regions from genomic DNA. Regarding the original processing steps: Nucleated cell counts per sample were estimated from amplification of reference gene primers within the assay. To quantify the absolute abundance of each unique TCRbeta CDR3 rearrangement, sequence reads were collapsed and filtered. For each sample, productive Simpson clonality was calculated as the square root of Simpson's diversity index across productive rearrangements. Held by TCRdb, this immuneACCESS table contains in-frame sequences only and omits some clones. Under half of the omission traces to an unresolved V gene where checked; the cause of the rest is unknown. V, J and clone size are taken as reported in that table, and D and trimming were inferred from the DNA itself. The sample records about 55,000 clones, around 85% of which are singletons. The top ten constitute roughly 15% of the sample.

Concerning this clone itself: Its antigen target is currently unknown. No base qualities exist here, and no much larger clone lies one base off it.

The collaborating institutions used their own protocols to collect whole blood in K2EDTA tubes. For TCRbeta analysis, collaborators shipped samples in one of three forms: frozen whole blood, isolated PBMCs, or DNA extracted from either of those sample types. This TCR derives from a human donor in a cohort sampled during active COVID-19. The material sequenced was peripheral blood. The rearrangement joined TRBV19 to TRBJ2-5; 9 middle bases align to TRBD1. The CDR3 protein sequence reads: CASSLQGAQETQYF. The sequenced DNA: TGTGCCAGTAGTTTACAGGGGGCCCAAGAGACCCAGTACTTC. The CDR3 plus the reference TRBV19 and TRBJ2-5 genes for the other parts give the full variable domain: DGGITQSPKYLFRKEGQNVTLSCEQNLNHDAMYWYRQDPGQGLRLIYYSQIVNDFQKGDIAEGYSVSREKKESFPLTVTSAQKNPTAFYLCASSLQGAQETQYFGPGTRLLVL.